This T cell receptor (beta chain) originates from a study of blood T cell repertoires in COVID-19. Study context: Samples of COVID-19 (acute and convalescent) were obtained from the United States, Italy and Spain. In each case, the material was cDNA or gDNA derived from T cells, B-cell-depleted T cells, or PBMCs.

In the source study's methods: Estimates of nucleated cell counts were drawn from the amplification of reference gene primers. Profiling relied on immunoSEQ multiplex PCR, and the TCRdb table lists in-frame clones only, not all of them. V and J calls plus clone size are reproduced from that table; the DNA served to infer D and trimming. Among 74,000 or so clones listed, roughly nine tenths were seen once. The V and J ends lost 0 bases and 8 bases respectively, with 13 bases between them. CDR1 is SEHNR and CDR2 is FQNEAQ in the germline V gene (reference sequence). The CDR3 loop spans 14 amino acids. This clonotype was sampled from a middle-aged man with acute or convalescent COVID-19. The sample was peripheral blood. The genes are TRBV7-9 and TRBJ1-1, with D possibly being TRBD1 (5 bases). The CDR3 region is CASSLAGTESEAFF. The CDR3, as DNA: TGTGCCAGCAGCTTAGCCGGGACTGAGAGCGAAGCTTTCTTT. Complete variable domain (other parts from reference TRBV7-9 and TRBJ1-1): DTGVSQNPRHKITKRGQNVTFRCDPISEHNRLYWYRQTLGQGPEFLTYFQNEAQLEKSRLLSDRFSAERPKGSFSTLEIQRTEQGDSAMYLCASSLAGTESEAFFGQGTRLTVV.